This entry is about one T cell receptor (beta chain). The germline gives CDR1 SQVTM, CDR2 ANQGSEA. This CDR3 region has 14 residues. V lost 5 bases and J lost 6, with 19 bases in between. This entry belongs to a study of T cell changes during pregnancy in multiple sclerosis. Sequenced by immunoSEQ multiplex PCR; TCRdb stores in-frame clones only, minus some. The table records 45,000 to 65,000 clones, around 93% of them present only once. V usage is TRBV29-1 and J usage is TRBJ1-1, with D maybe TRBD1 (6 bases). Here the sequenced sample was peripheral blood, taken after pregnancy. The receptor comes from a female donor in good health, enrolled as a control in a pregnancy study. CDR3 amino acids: CSVTGHLPGAEAFF. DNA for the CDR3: TGCAGCGTTACGGGACACCTACCAGGCGCTGAAGCTTTCTTT.